The 17 T cell receptor beta chains below come from one sample, sequenced in a study of blood T cell repertoires in COVID-19. Some clones are missing from TCRdb's copy, which holds only in-frame ones; the method was immunoSEQ multiplex PCR. This sample has about 470,000 clones, with around 90% found just once. What was sequenced was PBMCs or T cells enriched from blood (not recorded which). The receptors were sampled from a young woman who had recovered from COVID-19.

CDR3 loop: CASAFLGETEAFF. DNA for the CDR3: TGTGCCAGTGCCTTCCTGGGCGAGACTGAAGCTTTCTTT. The rearrangement joins TRBV19 to TRBJ1-1; D remains ambiguous. Germline lookup yields CDR1 LNHDA and CDR2 SQIVND (reference sequence). Between the trimmed V and J ends, which lost 8 bases and 5 bases, there was a span of 15 bases. The CDR3 totals 13 residues.

This clone was seen a handful of times. The V and J genes are TRBV2 and TRBJ1-2; D might be TRBD1 (6 bases). Germline lookup yields CDR1 SNHLY and CDR2 FYNNEI. The CDR3 sequence is 15 residues long. The V and J ends lost 6 bases and 0 bases respectively, with 14 bases between them. The CDR3 spells CASSTRGQTNYGYTF. CDR3 in DNA: TGTGCCAGCAGCACCCGGGGACAAACTAACTATGGCTACACCTTC.

This sequence joins TRBV5-5 and TRBJ1-1, with 9 bases matching TRBD1. Germline CDR1 reads SGHKS; CDR2 reads YYEKEE (reference sequence). The V segment lost 4 bases and the J segment 2 bases; nucleotides outside the gene matches: 9. CDR3 size: 16 residues. The CDR3 protein is CASSPTPGQGNTEAFF. CDR3 coding DNA: TGTGCCAGCAGCCCTACCCCGGGACAGGGTAACACTGAAGCTTTCTTT.

This clone came up a few times. The CDR3 nucleotides are TGTGCCAGCTCACCACCACTAGGGAATAATTCACCCCTCCACTTT. It specifies CASSPPLGNNSPLHF. V is TRBV18 and J is TRBJ1-6; D gene unclear. The germline CDR1 and CDR2 sequences are KGHSH and LQKENI. V shed 0 bases and J shed 5 bases, with 8 bases lying between them. CDR3 length: 15 amino acids.

This clone was found a few times. The chain employs TRBV7-8 and TRBJ1-2, with a weak D call TRBD1 (5 bases). The CDR3 is made up of 12 amino acids. The V and J ends lost 1 base and 5 bases respectively, with 5 bases between them. The germline V gene has CDR1 SGHVS and CDR2 FQNEAQ. The CDR3 is CASSLEGYGYTF. The CDR3 nucleotides are TGTGCCAGCAGCTTAGAGGGGTATGGCTACACCTTC. The full variable domain, with the rest looked up from reference TRBV7-8 and TRBJ1-2, is GAGVSQSPRYKVAKRGQDVALRCDPISGHVSLFWYQQALGQGPEFLTYFQNEAQLDKSGLPSDRFFAERPEGSVSTLKIQRTQQEDSAVYLCASSLEGYGYTFGSGTRLTVV.

V is TRBV2 and J is TRBJ2-4; TRBD1 aligns across 9 bases. This CDR3 is 16 amino acids long. The J segment lost 1 base and the V segment lost 5 bases, leaving 6 bases of the junction unmatched. The germline CDR1 and CDR2 sequences are SNHLY and FYNNEI. The CDR3 coding sequence is TGTGCCAGCAGTCACTGGACAGGGGAGGCCAAAAACATTCAGTACTTC. Residues: CASSHWTGEAKNIQYF. The variable domain in full, with the rest retrieved from reference TRBV2 and TRBJ2-4, is EPEVTQTPSHQVTQMGQEVILRCVPISNHLYFYWYRQILGQKVEFLVSFYNNEISEKSEIFDDQFSVERPDGSNFTLKIRSTKLEDSAMYFCASSHWTGEAKNIQYFGAGTRLSVL.

V usage is TRBV19 and J usage is TRBJ1-2, with D possibly being TRBD1 (6 bases). The CDR3 is made up of 13 amino acids. The germline V gene encodes CDR1 LNHDA and CDR2 SQIVND (reference sequence). V was cut by 5 bases and J by 8 bases, with 15 bases left in between. The CDR3 DNA sequence: TGTGCCAGTAGTGTGGACAGAGGAGAGGGCTACACCTTC. Translated, it gives CASSVDRGEGYTF.

This clone showed up just a few times. This CDR3 reads CASSQANDRQHTEAFF. CDR3 DNA: TGTGCCAGCAGCCAGGCAAATGACAGGCAACACACTGAAGCTTTCTTT. V usage is TRBV14 and J usage is TRBJ1-1; D perhaps matches TRBD1 (6 bases). The germline V gene has CDR1 SGHDN and CDR2 FVKESK. The CDR3 has 16 residues. Trimming shortened V by 3 bases and J by 3 bases, and 17 bases separated the two germline ends.

In nucleotides, the CDR3 is TGTGCCACCAGTGATCGCGGCTCCTACAATGAGCAGTTCTTC. It specifies CATSDRGSYNEQFF. The chain has TRBV24-1 and TRBJ2-1; no clear D. Germline-derived CDR1 and CDR2 are KGHDR and SFDVKD. The V end was cut by 3 bases, the J end by 0 bases, with 5 bases between. The CDR3 is made up of 14 amino acids.

The V call is TRBV12-3 or TRBV12-4, the J call TRBJ1-1; D not resolved. V dropped 2 bases and J dropped 5 bases, with 9 bases sitting between them. The CDR3 extends over 13 amino acids. CDR3 DNA: TGTGCCAGCAGTTTAAAACGAGAGACTGAAGCTTTCTTT. This translates into CASSLKRETEAFF.

This clone was recorded once. The chain employs TRBV2 and TRBJ1-1; TRBD1 agrees at 11 bases. Germline CDR1 is SNHLY and CDR2 is FYNNEI. The CDR3 loop spans 14 amino acids. The V segment lost 7 bases and the J segment 4 bases; nucleotides outside the gene matches: 5. The CDR3 nucleotides read TGTGCCAGCAAGGGGGACAGGGGGAGCACTGAAGCTTTCTTT. Translation gives CASKGDRGSTEAFF.

The rearrangement uses TRBV3-1 (or the pseudogene TRBV3-2) and TRBJ2-5, with D hard to call. The CDR3 is made up of 15 amino acids. V was shortened by 5 bases and J by 4 bases, with 17 bases between the two germline ends. Germline CDR1 reads LGHDT; CDR2 reads YNNKEL (reference sequence). The CDR3 DNA follows: TGTGCCAGCAGCAAAGGCTCGTATTCGAGAGAGACCCAGTACTTC. Amino acids: CASSKGSYSRETQYF.

The DNA of the CDR3 is TGCGCCAGCAGCTTGGTGGGACAGACCTACGAGCAGTACTTC. Translation gives CASSLVGQTYEQYF. The gene calls are TRBV5-1 and TRBJ2-7, with 7 nucleotides matching TRBD1. Germline CDR1 is SGHRS and CDR2 is YFSETQ. The CDR3 spans 14 residues. J was trimmed by 2 bases and V by 0 bases; bases with no gene match: 2.

This chain links TRBV30 with TRBJ2-1, with TRBD2 identical over 10 bases. J gave up 8 bases and V 7 bases, and 8 bases lay outside the gene matches. The CDR3 is 13 amino acids. In germline, CDR1 is GTSNPN, CDR2 SVGIG (reference sequence). CDR3 bases: TGTGCCTTGGGGAGCGGGGGGGCCGATGAGCAGTTCTTC. Its protein product is CALGSGGADEQFF.

This clone was counted between two and nine times. The chain joins TRBV5-1 to TRBJ1-1, with 11 bases identical to TRBD1. Germline values: CDR1 SGHRS, CDR2 YFSETQ. J gave up 5 bases and V 4 bases, and 10 bases lay outside the gene matches. The CDR3 sequence is 16 residues long. The CDR3 nucleotides are TGCGCCAGCAGCCGCCGCGTGGGGGACAGGGGGACTGAAGCTTTCTTT. This gives the protein CASSRRVGDRGTEAFF.

This clone was found once. The chain employs TRBV28 and TRBJ2-2, with D tentatively TRBD2 (6 bases). The length of the CDR3 is 16 residues. With 7 bases removed from V and 6 bases from J, the gap between germline ends came to 21 bases. Germline lookup yields CDR1 MDHEN and CDR2 SYDVKM. CDR3 region: CASKRGTLNYAGELFF. For the CDR3, the DNA is TGTGCCAGCAAACGAGGGACTCTCAATTACGCCGGGGAGCTGTTTTTT.

Only one count was recorded for this clone. V and J are TRBV2 and TRBJ1-4; D possibly corresponds to TRBD1 (5 bases). The CDR3 has 14 amino acids. V lost 5 bases, J lost 5 bases, and 12 bases lay in between. The germline gives CDR1 SNHLY, CDR2 FYNNEI. CDR3 in amino acids: CASSTDRNNEKLFF. In nucleotides, the CDR3 is TGTGCCAGCAGTACCGACAGAAACAATGAAAAACTGTTTTTT. The full variable domain, completed using reference TRBV2 and TRBJ1-4, is EPEVTQTPSHQVTQMGQEVILRCVPISNHLYFYWYRQILGQKVEFLVSFYNNEISEKSEIFDDQFSVERPDGSNFTLKIRSTKLEDSAMYFCASSTDRNNEKLFFGSGTQLSVL.